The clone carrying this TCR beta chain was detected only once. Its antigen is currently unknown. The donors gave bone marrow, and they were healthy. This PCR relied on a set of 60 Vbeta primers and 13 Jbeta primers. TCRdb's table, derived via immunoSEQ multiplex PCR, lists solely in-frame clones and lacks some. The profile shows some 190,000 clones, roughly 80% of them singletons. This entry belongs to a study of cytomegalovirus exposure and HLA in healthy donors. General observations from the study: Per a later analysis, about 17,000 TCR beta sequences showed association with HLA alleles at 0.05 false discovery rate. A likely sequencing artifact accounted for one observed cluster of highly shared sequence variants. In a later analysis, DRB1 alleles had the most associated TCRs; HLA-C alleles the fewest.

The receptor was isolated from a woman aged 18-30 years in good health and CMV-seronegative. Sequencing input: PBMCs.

CDR3 nucleotides: TGTGCCAGTAGGATCGGGACTGCGACCCGATCTGGGGCCAACGTCCTGACTTTC. It encodes CASRIGTATRSGANVLTF. The rearrangement joins TRBV19 to TRBJ2-6; maybe TRBD2 (6 bases). CDR1 is LNHDA, CDR2 SQIVND, per germline (reference sequence). V was clipped by 6 bases and J by 1 base, with 19 bases between them. There are 18 residues in the CDR3.